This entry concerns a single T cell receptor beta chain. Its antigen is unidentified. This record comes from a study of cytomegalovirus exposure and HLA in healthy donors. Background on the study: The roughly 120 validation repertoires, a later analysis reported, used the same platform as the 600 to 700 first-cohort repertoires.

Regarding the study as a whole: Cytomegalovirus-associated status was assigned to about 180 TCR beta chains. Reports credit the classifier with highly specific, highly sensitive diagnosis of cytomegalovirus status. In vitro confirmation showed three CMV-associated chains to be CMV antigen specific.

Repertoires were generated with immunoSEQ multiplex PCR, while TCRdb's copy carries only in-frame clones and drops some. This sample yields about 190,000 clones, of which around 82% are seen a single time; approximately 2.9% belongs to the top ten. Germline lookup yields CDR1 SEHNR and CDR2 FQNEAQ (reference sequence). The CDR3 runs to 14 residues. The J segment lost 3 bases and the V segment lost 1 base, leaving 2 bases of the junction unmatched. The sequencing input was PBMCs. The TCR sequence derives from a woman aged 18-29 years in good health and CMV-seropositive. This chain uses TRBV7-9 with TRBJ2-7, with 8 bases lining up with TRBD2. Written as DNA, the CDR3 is TGTGCCAGCAGCTTAGTGGGGACTAGCTACGAGCAGTACTTC. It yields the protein CASSLVGTSYEQYF.